Following are 26 T cell receptor beta chains from one sample sequenced in a study of T cells expressing NK-cell markers. TCRdb reprocessed the 5' RACE reads and stores each CDR3 protein as one record, lacking DNA. Its table records some 410,000 distinct CDR3 sequences. Specimen: blood T cells: a sorted CD56 or NKG2C T cell subset, CD4+ or CD8+ T cells, or bulk PBMC T cells (not recorded which). Source of these receptors: a woman between 18 and 75 years old in good health.

The chain links TRBV7-7 to TRBJ2-3; TCRdb's D call, TRBD2, is unchecked because there is no DNA. The length of the CDR3 is 17 residues. Germline assignment: CDR1 SSHAT and CDR2 FNYEAQ (reference sequence). Here the CDR3 reads CASSSSASGRSTDTQYF.

The chain recombines TRBV19 with TRBJ2-1; TCRdb picks TRBD2, but there is no DNA to check that call. CDR1 LNHDA and CDR2 SQIVND come from the germline V gene (reference sequence). CDR3 length: 15 amino acids. CDR3 sequence: CASSILSGSYNEQFF.

The chain joins TRBV5-1 to TRBJ2-5. The CDR3 totals 14 residues. In germline, CDR1 is SGHRS, CDR2 YFSETQ. CDR3 loop: CASNTMYGQETQYF.

V and J are TRBV5-4 and TRBJ1-4. CDR1 SGHNT and CDR2 YYREEE come from the germline V gene (reference sequence). The CDR3 extends over 15 amino acids. The CDR3 is CASSPGAVPNEKLFF.

CDR3 sequence reads: CASSYSRAGGPQHF. The chain combines TRBV6-5 with TRBJ1-5. The CDR3 covers 14 residues. Germline V gene sequence: CDR1 MNHEY, CDR2 SVGAGI.

The V call is TRBV9, the J call TRBJ2-1; as DNA is missing, the TRBD1 call by TCRdb cannot be tested. CDR1 is SGDLS and CDR2 is YYNGEE in the germline V gene. CDR3 length: 15 amino acids. CDR3 loop: CASSDGGAPYNEQFF.

J is TRBJ1-1 and V is TRBV6-1; TCRdb designates TRBD1, a call that cannot be tested without DNA. From germline, CDR1 is MNHNS and CDR2 SASEGT. The CDR3 is 15 amino acids. The CDR3 protein is CASSQRPVLNTEAFF.

The chain is built from TRBV6-2 or TRBV6-3 and TRBJ2-5; the TCRdb D gene call, TRBD1, has no DNA to confirm it. CDR3 length: 11 amino acids. CDR1 MNHEY and CDR2 SVGEGT come from the germline V gene. This CDR3 reads CASSPRGAQYF.

The chain recombines TRBV5-4 with TRBJ2-7; TCRdb picks TRBD1, but there is no DNA to check that call. CDR1 and CDR2 (germline): SGHNT, YYREEE (reference sequence). The CDR3 extends over 15 amino acids. The CDR3 sequence: CASSSGTGTSYEQYF.

The rearrangement joins TRBV20-1 to TRBJ1-1; the D call of TRBD1 rests on TCRdb alone, since no DNA is present to check it. The CDR3 length is 14 residues. Germline CDR1 DFQATT, CDR2 SNEGSKA (reference sequence). The CDR3 spells CSARDGQGAPEAFF.

The CDR3 sequence is CASSRGVAGRSTDTQYF. The V and J genes are TRBV7-6 and TRBJ2-3; TCRdb names TRBD2, which stays unverified in the absence of DNA. Germline-derived CDR1 and CDR2 are SGHVS and FNYEAQ. The CDR3 runs to 17 residues.

The J gene is TRBJ1-4, the V gene TRBV18; the TCRdb D gene call, TRBD1, has no DNA to confirm it. This CDR3 is built from 15 residues. Germline V gives CDR1 KGHSH, CDR2 LQKENI. The CDR3 spells CASSPPVTGREKLFF.

The chain has TRBV5-1 and TRBJ2-3. CDR3 length equals 14 residues. CDR1 and CDR2 from the germline V gene are SGHRS and YFSETQ. The CDR3 sequence is CASSTDPLTDTQYF.

The chain links TRBV19 to TRBJ2-3. The germline V gene has CDR1 LNHDA and CDR2 SQIVND (reference sequence). This CDR3 contains 13 residues. This CDR3 is CASTAPIRDTQYF.

The V and J genes are TRBV28 and TRBJ2-5; TCRdb selects TRBD1, and the lack of DNA leaves this call unchecked. There are 16 residues in the CDR3. Germline assignment: CDR1 MDHEN and CDR2 SYDVKM. The chain's CDR3 is CASRSSTEVYQETQYF.

The V call is TRBV4-2, the J call TRBJ2-3; as DNA is missing, the TRBD1 call by TCRdb cannot be tested. Germline assignment: CDR1 LGHNA and CDR2 YNFKEQ. The CDR3 is made up of 16 amino acids. CDR3 residues: CASSPQKVGESDTQYF.

The J gene is TRBJ2-2, the V gene TRBV20-1; the TCRdb call, TRBD2, lacks DNA for checking. CDR3 length: 18 amino acids. Germline V CDR1 and CDR2: DFQATT, SNEGSKA (reference sequence). The CDR3 spells CSASVPGQRTANTGELFF.

This chain joins TRBV7-9 and TRBJ2-1; as DNA is missing, the TRBD2 call by TCRdb cannot be tested. This CDR3 has 17 amino acids. Looked up from germline, CDR1 is SEHNR and CDR2 is FQNEAQ (reference sequence). CDR3 region: CASSPPGVAGTYNEQFF.

The V gene is TRBV7-9, the J gene TRBJ2-5; TCRdb indicates TRBD1, and absent DNA this call remains unverified. CDR1 and CDR2 from the germline V gene are SEHNR and FQNEAQ (reference sequence). The CDR3 consists of 15 residues. CDR3: CASSEVGDRSETQYF. Combining the CDR3 with reference TRBV7-9 and TRBJ2-5 gives the whole variable domain DTGVSQNPRHKITKRGQNVTFRCDPISEHNRLYWYRQTLGQGPEFLTYFQNEAQLEKSRLLSDRFSAERPKGSFSTLEIQRTEQGDSAMYLCASSEVGDRSETQYFGPGTRLLVL.

The gene calls are TRBV7-9 and TRBJ2-1; the D call from TCRdb, TRBD1, cannot be confirmed without DNA. The length of the CDR3 is 15 residues. CDR1 is SEHNR, CDR2 FQNEAQ, per germline (reference sequence). CDR3 sequence: CASSLGQGDYNEQFF.

The chain joins TRBV19 to TRBJ2-1; with no DNA, the TCRdb D assignment of TRBD1 cannot be verified. Germline loops: CDR1 LNHDA, CDR2 SQIVND (reference sequence). The CDR3 spans 15 residues. CDR3 sequence: CASKKGPLGGNEQFF.

This chain connects TRBV29-1 to TRBJ2-5; the D call from TCRdb, TRBD2, cannot be confirmed without DNA. This CDR3 is built from 14 residues. CDR1 SQVTM and CDR2 ANQGSEA come from the germline V gene. The CDR3 is CSVAGASGEETQYF.

The V and J genes are TRBV11-2 and TRBJ2-3; TCRdb proposes TRBD1, but this gene call is untestable without DNA. This CDR3 region has 17 residues. Germline lookup yields CDR1 SGHAT and CDR2 FQNNGV. The chain's CDR3 is CASSFPRSAPLRDTQYF.

V is TRBV10-3 and J is TRBJ2-1; TCRdb calls TRBD1, which cannot be checked without DNA. The CDR3 runs to 14 residues. The germline CDR1 and CDR2 sequences are ENHRY and SYGVKD. This CDR3 reads CAISDGAYGNEQFF.

The chain carries TRBV25-1 and TRBJ1-1; TCRdb's D call, TRBD1, is unchecked because there is no DNA. Germline V lookup: CDR1 MGHDK, CDR2 SYGVNS. This CDR3 has 16 amino acids. The CDR3 loop reads CASSASDSPVVTEAFF.

J is TRBJ2-5 and V is TRBV5-1; TCRdb selects TRBD1, and the lack of DNA leaves this call unchecked. The CDR3 sequence is 15 residues long. The germline V gene has CDR1 SGHRS and CDR2 YFSETQ. The CDR3 sequence: CASSLDDRGSGTQYF. The full variable domain, in which reference TRBV5-1 and TRBJ2-5 provide the parts outside the CDR3, is KAGVTQTPRYLIKTRGQQVTLSCSPISGHRSVSWYQQTPGQGLQFLFEYFSETQRNKGNFPGRFSGRQFSNSRSEMNVSTLELGDSALYLCASSLDDRGSGTQYFGPGTRLLVL.